The sequence of this TCR beta chain was determined in a study of blood T cell repertoires in COVID-19. Background on the study: Samples came from the United States, Italy and Spain, spanning acute and convalescent COVID-19. T cells, B-cell-depleted T cells, or PBMCs supplied cDNA or gDNA.

In the authors' workflow: Estimation of nucleated cell counts relied on the amplification of reference gene primers. Produced via immunoSEQ multiplex PCR; TCRdb's table is partial and in-frame only. Clone size and V and J calls were adopted from that table, with D and trimming inferred from the DNA. Of 200,000 to 300,000 clones listed, approximately 90% are singletons. V dropped 6 bases and J dropped 4; count of bases not matched to a gene: 6. This CDR3 has 15 residues. CDR1 MGHDK and CDR2 SYGVNS come from the germline V gene. The receptor comes from a man aged 45 to 65 who had been exposed to COVID-19. Material: PBMCs or T cells enriched from blood (not recorded which). This rearrangement joins TRBV25-1 to TRBJ1-2; 12 bases align to TRBD1. DNA of the CDR3: TGTGCCAGCAGCCTCGGGACAGGGGGCCTCTATGGCTACACCTTC. Protein product: CASSLGTGGLYGYTF.